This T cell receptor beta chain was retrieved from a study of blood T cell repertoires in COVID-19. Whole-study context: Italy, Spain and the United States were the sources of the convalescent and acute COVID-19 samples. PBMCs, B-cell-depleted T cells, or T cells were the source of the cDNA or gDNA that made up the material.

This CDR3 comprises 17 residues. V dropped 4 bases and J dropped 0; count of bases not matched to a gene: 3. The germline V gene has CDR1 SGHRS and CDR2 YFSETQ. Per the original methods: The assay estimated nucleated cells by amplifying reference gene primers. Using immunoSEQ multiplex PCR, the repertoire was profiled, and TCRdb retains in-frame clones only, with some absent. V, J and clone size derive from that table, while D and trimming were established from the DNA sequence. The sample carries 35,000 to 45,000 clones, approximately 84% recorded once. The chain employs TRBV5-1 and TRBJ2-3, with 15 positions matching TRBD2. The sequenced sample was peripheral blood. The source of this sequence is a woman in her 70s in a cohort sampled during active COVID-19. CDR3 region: CASSEGLAGGSTDTQYF. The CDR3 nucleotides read TGCGCCAGCAGCGAGGGACTAGCGGGAGGAAGCACAGATACGCAGTATTTT.